The following is a T cell receptor (beta chain) sequence with its context. Its antigen is unknown. The data belong to a study of graft-versus-host responses after intestinal transplantation. The V gene end was trimmed by 2 bases and the J gene end by 1 base; junction bases not matched to a gene: 5. This CDR3 region has 16 residues. Germline V gene lookup returns CDR1 MDHEN and CDR2 SYDVKM. The assay was immunoSEQ multiplex PCR, and TCRdb's table has in-frame clones only and misses some. The table records over 85,000 clones, 94% of them present only once. The V and J genes are TRBV28 and TRBJ1-5; 7 bases agree with TRBD1. The TCR sequence derives from a human donor who was the organ donor for an intestinal transplant. The sequencing used unstimulated CD4+ T cells sorted from spleen or lymph node cells, collected before transplant. The CDR3 is CASSLNRGGSNQPQHF. The DNA for the CDR3 is TGTGCCAGCAGTTTAAACAGGGGCGGAAGCAATCAGCCCCAGCATTTT.